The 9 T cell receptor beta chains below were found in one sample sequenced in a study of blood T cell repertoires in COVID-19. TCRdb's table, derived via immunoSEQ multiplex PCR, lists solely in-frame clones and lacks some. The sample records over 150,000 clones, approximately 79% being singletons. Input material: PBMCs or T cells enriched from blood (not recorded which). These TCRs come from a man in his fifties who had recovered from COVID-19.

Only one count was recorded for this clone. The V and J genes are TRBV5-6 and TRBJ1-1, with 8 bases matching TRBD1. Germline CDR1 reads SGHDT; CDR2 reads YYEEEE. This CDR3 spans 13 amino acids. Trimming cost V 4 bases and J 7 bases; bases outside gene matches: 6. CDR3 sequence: CASSPDRDREAFF. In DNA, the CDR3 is TGTGCCAGCAGCCCGGACAGGGACCGTGAAGCTTTCTTT.

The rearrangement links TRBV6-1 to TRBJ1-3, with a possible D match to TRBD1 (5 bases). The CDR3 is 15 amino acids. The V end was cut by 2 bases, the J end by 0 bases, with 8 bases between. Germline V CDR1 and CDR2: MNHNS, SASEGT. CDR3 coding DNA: TGTGCCAGCAGTGAACAGGGCCTCTCTGGAAACACCATATATTTT. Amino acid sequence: CASSEQGLSGNTIYF.

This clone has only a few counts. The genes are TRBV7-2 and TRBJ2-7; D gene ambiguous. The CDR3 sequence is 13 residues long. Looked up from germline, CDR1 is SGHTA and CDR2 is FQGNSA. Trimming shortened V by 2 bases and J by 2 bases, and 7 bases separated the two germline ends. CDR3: CASSLWATYEQYF. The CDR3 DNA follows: TGTGCCAGCAGCTTATGGGCTACCTACGAGCAGTACTTC.

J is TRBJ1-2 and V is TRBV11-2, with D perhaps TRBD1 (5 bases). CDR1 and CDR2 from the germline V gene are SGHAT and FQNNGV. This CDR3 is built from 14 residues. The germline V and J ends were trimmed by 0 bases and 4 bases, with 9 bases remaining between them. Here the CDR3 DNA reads TGTGCCAGCAGCTTAGAACCAGGGATCTATGGCTACACCTTC. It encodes CASSLEPGIYGYTF.

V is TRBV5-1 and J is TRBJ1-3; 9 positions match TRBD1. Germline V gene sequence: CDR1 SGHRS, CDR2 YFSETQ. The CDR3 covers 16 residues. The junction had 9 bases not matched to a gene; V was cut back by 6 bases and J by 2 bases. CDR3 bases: TGCGCCAGCACCAGGGACAGGGTGGATGCTGGAAACACCATATATTTT. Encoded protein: CASTRDRVDAGNTIYF.

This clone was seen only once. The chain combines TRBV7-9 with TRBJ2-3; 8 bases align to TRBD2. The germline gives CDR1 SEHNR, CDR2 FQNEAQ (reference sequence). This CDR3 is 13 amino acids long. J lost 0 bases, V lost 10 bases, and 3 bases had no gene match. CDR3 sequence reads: CATGTRSTDTQYF. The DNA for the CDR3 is TGTGCCACCGGGACTAGGAGCACAGATACGCAGTATTTT.

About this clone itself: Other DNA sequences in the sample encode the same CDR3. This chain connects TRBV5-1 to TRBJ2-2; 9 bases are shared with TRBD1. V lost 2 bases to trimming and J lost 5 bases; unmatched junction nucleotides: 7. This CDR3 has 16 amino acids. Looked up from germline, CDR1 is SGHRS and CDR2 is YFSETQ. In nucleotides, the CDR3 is TGCGCCAGCAGCTTTCGTACAGGGGGCCGGACCGGGGAGCTGTTTTTT. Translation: CASSFRTGGRTGELFF.

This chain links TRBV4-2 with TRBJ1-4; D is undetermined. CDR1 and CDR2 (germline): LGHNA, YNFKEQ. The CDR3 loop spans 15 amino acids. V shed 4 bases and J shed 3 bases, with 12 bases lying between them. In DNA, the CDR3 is TGTGCCAGCAGCCGACCTACGGAGCCTAATGAAAAACTGTTTTTT. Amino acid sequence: CASSRPTEPNEKLFF.

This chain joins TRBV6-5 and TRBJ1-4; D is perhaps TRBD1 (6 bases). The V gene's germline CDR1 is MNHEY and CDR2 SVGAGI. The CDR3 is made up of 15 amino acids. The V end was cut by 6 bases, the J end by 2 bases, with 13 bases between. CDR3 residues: CASSYTGWTNEKLFF. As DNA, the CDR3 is TGTGCCAGCAGCTATACAGGGTGGACTAATGAAAAACTGTTTTTT.